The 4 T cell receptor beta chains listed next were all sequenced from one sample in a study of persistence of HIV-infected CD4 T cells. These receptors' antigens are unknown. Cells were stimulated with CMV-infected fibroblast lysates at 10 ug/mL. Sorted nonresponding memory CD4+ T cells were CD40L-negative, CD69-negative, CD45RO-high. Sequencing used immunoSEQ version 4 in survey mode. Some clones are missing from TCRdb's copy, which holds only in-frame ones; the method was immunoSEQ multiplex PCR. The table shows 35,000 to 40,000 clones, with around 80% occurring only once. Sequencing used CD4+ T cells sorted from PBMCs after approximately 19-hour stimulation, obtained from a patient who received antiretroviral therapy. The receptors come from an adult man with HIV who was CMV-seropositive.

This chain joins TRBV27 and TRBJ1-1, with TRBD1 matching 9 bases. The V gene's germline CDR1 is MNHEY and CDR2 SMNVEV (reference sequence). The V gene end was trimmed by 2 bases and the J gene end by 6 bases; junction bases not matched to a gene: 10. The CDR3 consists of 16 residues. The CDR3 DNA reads TGTGCCAGCAGTTTAGCTTACAGGGGGCCTGGGGCTGAAGCTTTCTTT. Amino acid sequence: CASSLAYRGPGAEAFF.

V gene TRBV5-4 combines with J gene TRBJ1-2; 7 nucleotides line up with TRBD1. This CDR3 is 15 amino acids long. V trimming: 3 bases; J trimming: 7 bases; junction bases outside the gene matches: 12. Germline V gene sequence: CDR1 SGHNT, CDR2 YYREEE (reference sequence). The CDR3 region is CASSWIDRDVSGYTF. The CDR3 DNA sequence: TGTGCCAGCAGCTGGATTGACAGGGATGTGAGTGGCTACACCTTC.

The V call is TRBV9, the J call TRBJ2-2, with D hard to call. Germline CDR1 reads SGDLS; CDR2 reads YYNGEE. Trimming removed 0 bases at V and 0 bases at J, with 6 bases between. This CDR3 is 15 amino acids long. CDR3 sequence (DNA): TGTGCCAGCAGCGTAGGCGGCGCGAACACCGGGGAGCTGTTTTTT. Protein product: CASSVGGANTGELFF.

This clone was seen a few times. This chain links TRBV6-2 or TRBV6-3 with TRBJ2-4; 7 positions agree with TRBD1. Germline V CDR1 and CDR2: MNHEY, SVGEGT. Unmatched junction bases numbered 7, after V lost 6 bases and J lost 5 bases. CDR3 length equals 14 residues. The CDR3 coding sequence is TGTGCCAGCAGCTCGACAGGGCGGCAAAACATTCAGTACTTC. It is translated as CASSSTGRQNIQYF.